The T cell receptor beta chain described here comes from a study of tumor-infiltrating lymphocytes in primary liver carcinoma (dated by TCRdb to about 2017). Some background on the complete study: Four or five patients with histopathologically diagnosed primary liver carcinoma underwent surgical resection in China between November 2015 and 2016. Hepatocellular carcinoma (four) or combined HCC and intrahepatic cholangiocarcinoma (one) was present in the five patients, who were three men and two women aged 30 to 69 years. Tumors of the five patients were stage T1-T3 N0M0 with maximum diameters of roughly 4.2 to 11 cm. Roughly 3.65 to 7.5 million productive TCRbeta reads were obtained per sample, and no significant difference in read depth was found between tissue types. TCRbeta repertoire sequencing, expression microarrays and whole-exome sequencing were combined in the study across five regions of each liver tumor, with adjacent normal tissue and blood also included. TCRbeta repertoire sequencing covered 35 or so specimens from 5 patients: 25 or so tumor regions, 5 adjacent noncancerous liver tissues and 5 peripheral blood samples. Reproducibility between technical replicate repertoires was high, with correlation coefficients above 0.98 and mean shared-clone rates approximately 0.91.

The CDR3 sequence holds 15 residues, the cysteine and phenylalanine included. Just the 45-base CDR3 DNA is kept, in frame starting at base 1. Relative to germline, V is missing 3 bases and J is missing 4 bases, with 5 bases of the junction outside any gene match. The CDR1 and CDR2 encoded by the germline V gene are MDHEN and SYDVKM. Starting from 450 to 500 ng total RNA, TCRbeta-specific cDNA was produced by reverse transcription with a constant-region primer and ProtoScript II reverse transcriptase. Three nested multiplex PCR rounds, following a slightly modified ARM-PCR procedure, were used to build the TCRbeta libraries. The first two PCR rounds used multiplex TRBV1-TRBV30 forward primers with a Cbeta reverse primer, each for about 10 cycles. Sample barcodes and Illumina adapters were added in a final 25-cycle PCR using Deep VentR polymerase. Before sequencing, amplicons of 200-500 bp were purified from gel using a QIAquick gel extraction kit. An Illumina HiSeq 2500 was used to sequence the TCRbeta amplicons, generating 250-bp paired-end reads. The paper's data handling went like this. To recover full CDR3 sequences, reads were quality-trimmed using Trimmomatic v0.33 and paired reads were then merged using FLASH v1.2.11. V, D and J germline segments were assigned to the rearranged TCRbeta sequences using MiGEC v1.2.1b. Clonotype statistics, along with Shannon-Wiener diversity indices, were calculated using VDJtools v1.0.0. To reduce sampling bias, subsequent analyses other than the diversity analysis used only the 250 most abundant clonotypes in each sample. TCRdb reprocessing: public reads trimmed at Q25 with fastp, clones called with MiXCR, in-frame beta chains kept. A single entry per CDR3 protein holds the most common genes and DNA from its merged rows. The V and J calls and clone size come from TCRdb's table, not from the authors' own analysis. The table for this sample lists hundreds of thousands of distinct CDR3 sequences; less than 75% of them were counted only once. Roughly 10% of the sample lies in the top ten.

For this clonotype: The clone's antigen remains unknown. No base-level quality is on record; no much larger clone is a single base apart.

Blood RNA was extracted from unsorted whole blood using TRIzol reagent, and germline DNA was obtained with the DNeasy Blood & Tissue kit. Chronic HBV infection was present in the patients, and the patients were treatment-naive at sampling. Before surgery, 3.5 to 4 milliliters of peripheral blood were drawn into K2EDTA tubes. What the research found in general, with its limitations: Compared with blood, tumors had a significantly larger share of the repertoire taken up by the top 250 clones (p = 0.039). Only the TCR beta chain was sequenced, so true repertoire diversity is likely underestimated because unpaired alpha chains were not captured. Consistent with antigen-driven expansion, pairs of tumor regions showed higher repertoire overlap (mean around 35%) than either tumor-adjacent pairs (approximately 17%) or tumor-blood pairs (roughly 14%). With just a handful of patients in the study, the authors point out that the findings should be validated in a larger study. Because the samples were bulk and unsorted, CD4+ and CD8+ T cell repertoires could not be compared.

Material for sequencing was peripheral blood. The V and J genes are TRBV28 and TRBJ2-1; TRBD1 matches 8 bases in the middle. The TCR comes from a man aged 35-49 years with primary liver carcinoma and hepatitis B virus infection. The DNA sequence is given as TGTGCCAGCAGTTTTGACAGGGGAGTTTACAATGAGCAGTTCTTC. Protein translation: CASSFDRGVYNEQFF.